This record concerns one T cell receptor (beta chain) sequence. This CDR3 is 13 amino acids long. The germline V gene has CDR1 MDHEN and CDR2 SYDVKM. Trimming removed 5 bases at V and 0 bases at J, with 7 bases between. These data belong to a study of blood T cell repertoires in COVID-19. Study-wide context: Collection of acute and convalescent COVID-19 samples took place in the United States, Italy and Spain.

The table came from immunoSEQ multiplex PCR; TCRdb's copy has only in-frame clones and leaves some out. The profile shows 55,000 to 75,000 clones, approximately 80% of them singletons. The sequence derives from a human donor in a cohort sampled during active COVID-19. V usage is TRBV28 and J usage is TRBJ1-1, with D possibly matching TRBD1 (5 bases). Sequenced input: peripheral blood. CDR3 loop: CASSTGMNTEAFF. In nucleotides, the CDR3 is TGTGCCAGCAGTACAGGTATGAACACTGAAGCTTTCTTT.